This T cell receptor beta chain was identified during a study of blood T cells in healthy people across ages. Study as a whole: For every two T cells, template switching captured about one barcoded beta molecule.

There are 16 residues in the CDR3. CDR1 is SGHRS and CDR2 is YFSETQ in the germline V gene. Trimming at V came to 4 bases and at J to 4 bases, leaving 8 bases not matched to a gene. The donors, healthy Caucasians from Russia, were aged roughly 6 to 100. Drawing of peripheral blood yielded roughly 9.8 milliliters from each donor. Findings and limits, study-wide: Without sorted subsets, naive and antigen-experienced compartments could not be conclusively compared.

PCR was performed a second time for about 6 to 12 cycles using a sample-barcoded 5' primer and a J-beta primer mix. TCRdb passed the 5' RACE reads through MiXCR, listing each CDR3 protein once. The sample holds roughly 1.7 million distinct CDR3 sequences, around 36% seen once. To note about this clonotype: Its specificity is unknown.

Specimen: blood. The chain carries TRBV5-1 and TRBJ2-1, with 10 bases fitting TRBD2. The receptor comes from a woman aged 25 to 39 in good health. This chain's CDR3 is CASSPASGSMYNEQFF. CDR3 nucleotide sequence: TGCGCCAGCAGCCCGGCTAGCGGGAGTATGTACAATGAGCAGTTCTTC.